This T cell receptor beta chain comes out of a study of T cells in Graves' hyperthyroidism and ophthalmopathy. General study results and limits: Appearing also in blood were most of the thyroid clonotypes expanded above 0.001.

Note on this clonotype: Its cognate antigen is unknown. The CDR3 end shows no conserved phenylalanine or tryptophan, and so a read error is likely.

TCR beta CDR3 region amplification was performed from RNA transcripts. HTBI primers were the set used in a first-round RT-PCR of the TCR CDR3. TCRdb processed the multiplex PCR reads anew with MiXCR; each CDR3 protein has one entry. In the table there are 95,000 to 110,000 distinct CDR3 sequences, over 45% of which are singletons. V was pared by 7 bases and J by 2 bases, with 7 bases of the junction left unmatched. The CDR3 is 14 amino acids. Germline values: CDR1 SEHNR, CDR2 FQNEAQ (reference sequence). Sequenced: blood. The rearrangement joins TRBV7-9 to TRBJ2-7; 8 bases fit TRBD2. This receptor was obtained from a man aged 35 to 55 with Graves' hyperthyroidism. Written as DNA, the CDR3 is TGTGCCAGCACCCCGGGGGGGGACCCCTACGAGCAGTACTGC. It yields the protein CASTPGGDPYEQYC.